These T cell receptor beta chains were read from a single sample in a study of blood T cell repertoires in COVID-19. The method was immunoSEQ multiplex PCR; TCRdb's version includes in-frame clones alone and lacks a portion of them. The repertoire holds 200,000 to 250,000 clones, with 70% to 90% as singletons. Sequencing was performed on peripheral blood. These receptors all come from a woman younger than 45 who had recovered from COVID-19. The CDR3 runs from the conserved cysteine through the conserved F or W. D genes are given only for firm matches. Not every row has a clone size; where given, it reads once, few, many or a size class.

.	TRBV5-5	TRBJ2-7	TRBD2	TGTGCCAGCAGCTTGGTTGCCCGGGGGGTCCACGAGCAGTACTTC	CASSLVARGVHEQYF
.	TRBV18	TRBJ2-7	TRBD1	TGTGCCAGCTCACCCCTACGACAGGGGGTTGAGCAGTACTTC	CASSPLRQGVEQYF
.	TRBV5-1	TRBJ1-4	TRBD1	TGCGCCAGCAGCCAAGCCGGGACAGGGGATGAAAAACTGTTTTTT	CASSQAGTGDEKLFF
.	TRBV19	TRBJ1-2	TRBD1	TGTGCCAGTAGTATGTACGGGACAGGGGTGTATGGCTACACCTTC	CASSMYGTGVYGYTF
once	TRBV5-4	TRBJ2-3	.	TGTGCCAGCAGCTTATCCAACACAGATACGCAGTATTTT	CASSLSNTDTQYF
.	TRBV3-1/TRBV3-2	TRBJ2-7	.	TGTGCCAGCAGCCAAGCCGGGACATACTCCTACGAGCAGTACTTC	CASSQAGTYSYEQYF
.	TRBV27	TRBJ2-7	.	TGTGCCAGCAGTTCCTTTCTAGCCGCCGAGCAGTACTTC	CASSSFLAAEQYF
once	TRBV7-9	TRBJ1-2	TRBD1	TGTGCCAGCAGCTTACAGGGAAGGGACAGCTATGGCTACACCTTC	CASSLQGRDSYGYTF
.	TRBV7-3	TRBJ2-3	TRBD2	TGTGCCAGCAGCCTCGGGGTGCGGGGGGACACAGATACGCAGTATTTT	CASSLGVRGDTDTQYF
.	TRBV2	TRBJ1-2	.	TGTGCCAGCAGCCCCGGGGGGGGCCGGGGGGGCTACACCTTC	CASSPGGGRGGYTF
.	TRBV27	TRBJ1-2	TRBD1	TGTGCCAGCAGTTTAGCACCGGGACAGAACTATGGCTACACCTTC	CASSLAPGQNYGYTF
once	TRBV6-6	TRBJ1-6	.	TGTGCCAGCAGGGAGGGATCTAGCTGGACACCCCTCCACTTT	CASREGSSWTPLHF
.	TRBV27	TRBJ1-5	.	TGTGCCAGCAGTATAACAGCAGATCAGCCCCAGCATTTT	CASSITADQPQHF
.	TRBV4-2	TRBJ2-3	TRBD2	TGTGCCAGCAGCCTTCACGGCGCGGGGGACGGGACAGATACGCAGTATTTT	CASSLHGAGDGTDTQYF
once	TRBV27	TRBJ1-5	.	TGTGCCAGCAGTTTATCGGCAGGACTAAGCAATCAGCCCCAGCATTTT	CASSLSAGLSNQPQHF
.	TRBV6-6	TRBJ2-7	TRBD1	TGTGCCAGCAGTCCCCGACAGGGCGCGGCCTACGAGCAGTACTTC	CASSPRQGAAYEQYF
.	TRBV19	TRBJ2-1	TRBD2	TGTGCCAGTAGTAGAGGGACTAGCGGTTACAATGAGCAGTTCTTC	CASSRGTSGYNEQFF
few	TRBV5-4	TRBJ2-2	.	TGTGCCAGCAGGGGGGGGGCCTCTTTGGAGCTGTTTTTT	CASRGGASLELFF
.	TRBV7-9	TRBJ2-3	TRBD2	TGTGCCAGCAGCTCCTCCATAGCGGGGGGGCCGGATACGCAGTATTTT	CASSSSIAGGPDTQYF
.	TRBV6-5	TRBJ2-3	TRBD1	TGTGCCAGCAGTTACTCGTCAGGGGGTTCTTTCGCGCAGTATTTT	CASSYSSGGSFAQYF
.	TRBV7-9	TRBJ2-2	.	TGTGCCAGCAGCTCATCATCCAGGGGGGCGAACACCGGGGAGCTGTTTTTT	CASSSSSRGANTGELFF
.	TRBV7-9	TRBJ2-2	TRBD1	TGTGCCAGCAGCCAGGGACAGGGTAGCGGGGAGCTGTTTTTT	CASSQGQGSGELFF
few	TRBV7-2	TRBJ1-5	.	TGTGCCAGCAGCCGGGAGGGAGGGCAGCCCCAGCATTTT	CASSREGGQPQHF
.	TRBV5-4	TRBJ2-1	TRBD2	TGTGCCAGCAGCCCTAGCGGGGGGGCCTATAATGAGCAGTTCTTC	CASSPSGGAYNEQFF
.	TRBV12-3/TRBV12-4	TRBJ2-5	TRBD1	TGTGCCAGCAGTTCTACAGGGGCAGAGACCCAGTACTTC	CASSSTGAETQYF
.	TRBV6-1	TRBJ1-2	.	TGTGCCAGCAGTGAAGCCGGGGAGGCGGTAATTGATGGCTACACCTTC	CASSEAGEAVIDGYTF
.	TRBV7-6	TRBJ1-3	.	TGTGCCAGCAGCTCAAAGACGGGGTCGACGTCTGGAAACACCATATATTTT	CASSSKTGSTSGNTIYF
.	TRBV11-1	TRBJ2-1	TRBD2	TGTGCCAGCAGTAGCGGGGGGGCATGGAATGAGCAGTTCTTC	CASSSGGAWNEQFF
.	TRBV3-1/TRBV3-2	TRBJ1-1	TRBD1	TGTGCCAGCAGCCAAGATCCAGGGGGCAGGGGAGTTGAAGCTTTCTTT	CASSQDPGGRGVEAFF
.	TRBV5-1	TRBJ1-3	.	TGCGCCAGCAGCTCTGACAGTTCTGGAAACACCATATATTTT	CASSSDSSGNTIYF
.	TRBV6-5	TRBJ2-7	TRBD1	TGTGCCAGCAAGGGGGCCGGCGAGCAGTACTTC	CASKGAGEQYF
.	TRBV2	TRBJ1-1	.	TGTGCCAGCAGAGTCCTGAGGGACACTGAAGCTTTCTTT	CASRVLRDTEAFF
.	TRBV19	TRBJ2-5	.	TGTGCCAGTAGTACGGGGTTCTCTGAAAAAGAGACCCAGTACTTC	CASSTGFSEKETQYF
.	TRBV5-1	TRBJ1-2	TRBD1	TGCGCCAGCAGCCCTGGGACAGGGGTGAACTATGGCTACACCTTC	CASSPGTGVNYGYTF
.	TRBV10-3	TRBJ2-2	TRBD2	TGTGCCATCAGTACACATGGACTAGCGGGGGCCACCGGGGAGCTGTTTTTT	CAISTHGLAGATGELFF
.	TRBV20-1	TRBJ1-1	TRBD1	TGCAGTGCTAGGACAGGGACTGAAGCTTTCTTT	CSARTGTEAFF
.	TRBV5-1	TRBJ2-6	TRBD2	TGCGCCAGCAGCCCGATGATGCGGCGGGGGGGCCTTGGGGCCAACGTCCTGACTTTC	CASSPMMRRGGLGANVLTF
.	TRBV13	TRBJ1-2	TRBD1	TGTGCCAGCAGCCAGACAGGGGGGAGTTGGGGCTACACCTTC	CASSQTGGSWGYTF
.	TRBV11-3	TRBJ2-3	TRBD2	TGTGCCAGCAGCCAGAGCCCTAGCGGGGGACCCGAGGGCGCAGATACGCAGTATTTT	CASSQSPSGGPEGADTQYF
.	TRBV14	TRBJ2-7	.	TGTGCCAGCAGCCAAGATACCCTCGACAGGAACCCCTACGAGCAGTACTTC	CASSQDTLDRNPYEQYF
.	TRBV27	TRBJ1-2	.	TGTGCCAGCAGTCTAACTGGACGCCCCCCGGGGTATGGCTACACCTTC	CASSLTGRPPGYGYTF
.	TRBV6-2/TRBV6-3	TRBJ1-4	TRBD1	TGTGCCAGCAGTTACTCTCACAGGGGGCGGGATGAAAAACTGTTTTTT	CASSYSHRGRDEKLFF
.	TRBV6-6	TRBJ1-1	.	TGTGCCAGCAGTCCGACAGCTTACACTGAAGCTTTCTTT	CASSPTAYTEAFF
.	TRBV5-1	TRBJ2-2	TRBD2	TGCGCCAGCAGCCCCCTCAAACTAGCGGGGAACACCGGGGAGCTGTTTTTT	CASSPLKLAGNTGELFF
.	TRBV7-9	TRBJ1-1	.	TGTGCCAGCAGCTTATCAAGGAGCCCCACTGAAGCTTTCTTT	CASSLSRSPTEAFF
.	TRBV2	TRBJ2-1	TRBD1	TGTGCCAGCAGTGAGGTCGGGACAGAGGGTGAGCAGTTCTTC	CASSEVGTEGEQFF
.	TRBV10-3	TRBJ2-3	TRBD2	TGTGCCATCAGTAGGACTAGCGGTGCTAGCACAGATACGCAGTATTTT	CAISRTSGASTDTQYF
.	TRBV13	TRBJ1-2	.	TGTGCCAGCAGCTTAGCCAGCTATGGCTACACCTTC	CASSLASYGYTF
.	TRBV5-8	TRBJ2-2	.	TGTGCCAGCAGCGGGCCCAGGGGGGAGCTGTTTTTT	CASSGPRGELFF
.	TRBV5-1	TRBJ2-3	.	TGCGCCAGCAGCCCGGAAGGGGGGGGGCCGGATACGCAGTATTTT	CASSPEGGGPDTQYF
.	TRBV7-3	TRBJ2-1	.	TGTGCCAGCAGCCCTAGCGTACCCGGCTCCTACAATGAGCAGTTCTTC	CASSPSVPGSYNEQFF